Listed below are T cell receptor beta chains from one sample, sequenced in a study of blood T cell repertoires in COVID-19. Repertoires were generated with immunoSEQ multiplex PCR, while TCRdb's copy carries only in-frame clones and drops some. The repertoire holds roughly 87,000 clones, around 86% seen once, with 2% to 2.5% in the top ten. Sequences were obtained from peripheral blood. These receptors were obtained from a woman between 65 and 79 years old with acute or convalescent COVID-19. CDR3s leave out the opening cysteine and the closing phenylalanine or tryptophan. For some rows the clone size is stated as once, few or many, or as a class when expanded; others skip it.

v_call clone_size cdr3_length cdr3_aa
TRBV10-3 . 16 AISEFEYGQGSNYGYT
TRBV5-4 . 14 ASSLAQQTGNNEQF
TRBV18 . 11 ASSWTGTTEAF
TRBV9 . 15 ASSVRTGVGSNSPLH
TRBV19 . 13 ASSIRTGGGQPQH
TRBV2 . 13 ASSQMGQANQPQH
TRBV2 few 12 ASSELWANYGYT
TRBV10-2 . 11 ATQPGSGSWQY
TRBV10-2 once 13 ASSEAGRSNEKLF
TRBV12-5 . 12 ASGSDSVHQPQH
TRBV19 . 13 ASSIYQSQTDTQY
TRBV12-3/TRBV12-4 . 10 ASSSDSRPQH
TRBV25-1 once 14 ASSEAGRGLGNTIY
TRBV19 once 12 ASSIGPNTGELF
TRBV2 . 13 ASSEAGTDYNEQF
TRBV3-1/TRBV3-2 . 11 ASSPSPGSEQY
TRBV4-1 . 13 ASSQDIQGRQPQH
TRBV10-1 . 11 ASSDYRGYEQY
TRBV6-2/TRBV6-3 . 12 ASSPGGRREKLF
TRBV24-1 . 13 ATSDSHGYYNEQF
TRBV29-1 . 10 SVLSEAEKLF
TRBV11-1 . 12 ASSFSVGGAGYT